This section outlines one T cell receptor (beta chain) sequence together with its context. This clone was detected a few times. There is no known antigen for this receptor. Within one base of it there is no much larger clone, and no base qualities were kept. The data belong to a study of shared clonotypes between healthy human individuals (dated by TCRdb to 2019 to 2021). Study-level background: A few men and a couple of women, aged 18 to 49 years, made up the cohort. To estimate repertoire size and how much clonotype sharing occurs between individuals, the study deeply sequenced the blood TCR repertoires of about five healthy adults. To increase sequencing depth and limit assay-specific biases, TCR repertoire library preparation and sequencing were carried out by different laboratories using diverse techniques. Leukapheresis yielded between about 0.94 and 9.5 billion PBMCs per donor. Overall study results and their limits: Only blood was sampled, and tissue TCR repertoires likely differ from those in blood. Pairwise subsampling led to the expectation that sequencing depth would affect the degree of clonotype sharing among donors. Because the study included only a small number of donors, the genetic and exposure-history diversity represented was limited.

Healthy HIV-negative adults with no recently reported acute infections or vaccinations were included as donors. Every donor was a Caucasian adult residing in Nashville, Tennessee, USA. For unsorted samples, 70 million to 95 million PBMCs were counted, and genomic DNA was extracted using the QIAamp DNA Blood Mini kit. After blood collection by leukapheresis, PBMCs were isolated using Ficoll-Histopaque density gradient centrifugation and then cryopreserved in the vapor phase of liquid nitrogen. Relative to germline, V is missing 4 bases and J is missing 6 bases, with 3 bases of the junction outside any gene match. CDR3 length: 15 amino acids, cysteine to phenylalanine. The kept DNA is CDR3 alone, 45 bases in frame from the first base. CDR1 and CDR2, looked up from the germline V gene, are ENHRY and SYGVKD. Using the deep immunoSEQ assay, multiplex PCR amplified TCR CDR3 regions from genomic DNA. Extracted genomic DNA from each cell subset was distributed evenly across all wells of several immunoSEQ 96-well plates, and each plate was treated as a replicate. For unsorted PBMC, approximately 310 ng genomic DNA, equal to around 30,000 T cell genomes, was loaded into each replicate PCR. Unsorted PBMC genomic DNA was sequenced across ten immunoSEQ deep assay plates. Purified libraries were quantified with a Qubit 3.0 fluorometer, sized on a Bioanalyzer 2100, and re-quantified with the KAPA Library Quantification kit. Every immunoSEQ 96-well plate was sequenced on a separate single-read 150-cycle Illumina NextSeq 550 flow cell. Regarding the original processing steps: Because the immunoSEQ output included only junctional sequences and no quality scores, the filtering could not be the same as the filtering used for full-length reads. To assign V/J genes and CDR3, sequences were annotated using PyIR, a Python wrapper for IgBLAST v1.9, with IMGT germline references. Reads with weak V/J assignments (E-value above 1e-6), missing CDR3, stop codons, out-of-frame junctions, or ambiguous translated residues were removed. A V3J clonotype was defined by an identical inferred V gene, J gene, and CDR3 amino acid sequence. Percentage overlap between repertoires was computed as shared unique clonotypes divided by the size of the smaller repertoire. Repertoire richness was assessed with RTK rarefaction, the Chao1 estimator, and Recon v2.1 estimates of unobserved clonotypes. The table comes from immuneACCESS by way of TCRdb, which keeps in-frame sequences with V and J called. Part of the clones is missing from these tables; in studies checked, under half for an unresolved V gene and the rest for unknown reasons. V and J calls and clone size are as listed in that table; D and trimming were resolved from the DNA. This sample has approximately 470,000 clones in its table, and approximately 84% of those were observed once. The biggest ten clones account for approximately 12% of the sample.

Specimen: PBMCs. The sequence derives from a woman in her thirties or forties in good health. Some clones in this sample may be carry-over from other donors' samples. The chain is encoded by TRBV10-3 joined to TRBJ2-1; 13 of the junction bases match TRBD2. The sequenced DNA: TGTGCCATCAGTGTGGGACTAGCGGGGACCAATGAGCAGTTCTTC. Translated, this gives CAISVGLAGTNEQFF.